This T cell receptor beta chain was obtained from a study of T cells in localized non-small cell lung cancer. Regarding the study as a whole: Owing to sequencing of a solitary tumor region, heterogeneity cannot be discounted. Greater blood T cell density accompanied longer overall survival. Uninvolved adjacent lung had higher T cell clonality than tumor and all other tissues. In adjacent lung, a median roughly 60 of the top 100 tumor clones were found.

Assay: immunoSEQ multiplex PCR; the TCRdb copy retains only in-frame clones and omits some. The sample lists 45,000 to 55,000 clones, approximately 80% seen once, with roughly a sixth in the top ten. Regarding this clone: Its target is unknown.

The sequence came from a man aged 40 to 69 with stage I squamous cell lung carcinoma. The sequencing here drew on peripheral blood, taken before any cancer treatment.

Here the CDR3 reads CASSQEGGGWVYGYTF. CDR3 coding DNA: TGCGCCAGCAGCCAAGAAGGAGGGGGCTGGGTCTATGGCTACACCTTC. V and J are TRBV4-1 and TRBJ1-2; 7 positions match TRBD1. The germline CDR1 and CDR2 sequences are MGHRA and YSYEKL. V was clipped by 0 bases and J by 4 bases; unmatched bases: 8. There are 16 residues in the CDR3.